This T cell receptor (beta chain) was obtained from a study of T cells after yellow fever vaccination. Study conclusions and caveats: Most clones from primary vaccination were detected again post-booster (96% CD4, 88% CD8).

The sample holds many counts of this clonotype. Its antigen remains unidentified. Trimming left V 6 bases short and J 0 bases short, with 6 bases between. Germline CDR1 reads ENHRY; CDR2 reads SYGVKD. The CDR3 spans 13 residues. Making TCR cDNA involved 5'RACE template switching, which added UMIs and a universal primer site. TCRdb called the 5' RACE reads again in MiXCR, with one record for every CDR3 protein. The sample carries about 50,000 distinct CDR3 sequences, 7.4% recorded once. The TCR comes from a man aged 18-30 years who received the YFV17D yellow fever vaccine. The gene calls are TRBV10-3 and TRBJ1-3, with D unclear. The specimen comprised CD8+ T cells sorted from PBMCs, sampled around 15 days after the first yellow fever vaccination. The DNA for the CDR3 is TGTGCCATCAGCCCCGACTCTGGAAACACCATATATTTT. This encodes CAISPDSGNTIYF.